These 25 T cell receptor beta chains were all obtained from the same sample, sequenced in a study of T-cell reconstitution after alpha-beta-depleted transplantation in children. Researchers prepared the TCRbeta library using unique molecular identifiers, the study reports. TCRdb re-called the PCR reads with MiXCR, one entry per CDR3 protein. Here the sample spans hundreds of thousands of distinct CDR3 sequences, over 10% being singletons. The material sequenced was PBMCs, mostly from graft donor cells, taken 360 days after TCRalphabeta/CD19-depleted stem cell transplant. The receptor set was obtained from a male patient aged 10 to 17 who had a stem cell transplant for acute myeloid leukemia, so the T cells may come from the graft donor.

This clonotype was observed many times. CDR3 residues: CASSNRDREETQYF. The CDR3 nucleotides read TGTGCCAGCAGCAACCGGGACAGAGAAGAGACCCAGTACTTC. V usage is TRBV7-9 and J usage is TRBJ2-5; 7 bases are a match to TRBD1. Losses at the gene ends were 5 bases for V and 3 bases for J; bases not matched to a gene: 6. CDR1 SEHNR and CDR2 FQNEAQ come from the germline V gene (reference sequence). This CDR3 is 14 amino acids long.

The J gene is TRBJ2-5, the V gene TRBV7-9; possibly TRBD2 for D (6 bases). This CDR3 has 14 residues. V was cut by 0 bases and J by 4 bases, with 9 bases left in between. Germline CDR1 is SEHNR and CDR2 is FQNEAQ (reference sequence). The CDR3 sequence: CASSLALGGETQYF. The CDR3 DNA reads TGTGCCAGCAGCTTAGCGCTCGGGGGAGAGACCCAGTACTTC.

There are a few counts of this clonotype. The rearrangement links TRBV28 to TRBJ1-4, with no clear D. This CDR3 is 18 amino acids long. Per germline, CDR1 MDHEN and CDR2 SYDVKM. The V end was cut by 1 base, the J end by 4 bases, with 19 bases between. In DNA form, the CDR3 reads TGTGCCAGCAGTTTATTATCCCTAGCCGGGGAAGTTAATGAAAAACTGTTTTTT. Residues: CASSLLSLAGEVNEKLFF. The whole variable domain, filled in from reference TRBV28 and TRBJ1-4, reads DVKVTQSSRYLVKRTGEKVFLECVQDMDHENMFWYRQDPGLGLRLIYFSYDVKMKEKGDIPEGYSVSREKKERFSLILESASTNQTSMYLCASSLLSLAGEVNEKLFFGSGTQLSVL.

This clonotype showed up many times. The rearrangement joins TRBV29-1 to TRBJ1-2; no firm D call. In germline, CDR1 is SQVTM, CDR2 ANQGSEA. The length of the CDR3 is 14 residues. With 7 bases removed from V and 5 bases from J, the gap between germline ends came to 20 bases. The CDR3 loop reads CSAREVPDFYGYTF. The CDR3 DNA is TGCAGCGCCCGCGAGGTCCCTGACTTTTATGGCTACACCTTC.

In its sample, this clonotype was seen many times. The chain links TRBV7-9 to TRBJ2-1; either TRBD1 or TRBD2 may fit D (5 bases each). The CDR3 sequence is 14 residues long. V gave up 5 bases and J gave up 4 bases, with 12 bases separating them. Germline CDR1 and CDR2: SEHNR and FQNEAQ (reference sequence). The CDR3 DNA is TGTGCCAGCAGCCACGGGACCGATTACAATGAGCAGTTCTTC. Translated: CASSHGTDYNEQFF.

The chain carries TRBV9 and TRBJ2-1, with TRBD1 matching over 8 bases. Germline loops: CDR1 SGDLS, CDR2 YYNGEE. J was trimmed by 8 bases and V by 4 bases; bases with no gene match: 11. The CDR3 is 15 residues long. CDR3: CASSPPRGQADEQFF. As DNA, the CDR3 is TGTGCCAGCAGCCCCCCCAGGGGACAGGCGGATGAGCAGTTCTTC. Full variable domain (outside the CDR3, taken from reference TRBV9 and TRBJ2-1): DSGVTQTPKHLITATGQRVTLRCSPRSGDLSVYWYQQSLDQGLQFLIQYYNGEERAKGNILERFSAQQFPDLHSELNLSSLELGDSALYFCASSPPRGQADEQFFGPGTRLTVL.

This clonotype occurred a few times. This chain connects TRBV9 to TRBJ1-1; 10 nucleotides align to TRBD1. Germline V gene lookup returns CDR1 SGDLS and CDR2 YYNGEE. This CDR3 is 15 amino acids long. V lost 3 bases, J lost 3 bases, and 5 bases stayed unmatched. The CDR3 DNA sequence: TGTGCCAGCAGCGCAGGGACAGGGGAGGACACTGAAGCTTTCTTT. It translates to CASSAGTGEDTEAFF.

The sample holds one count of this clonotype. CDR3 amino acids: CGASDFRRAPVSYNEQFF. The DNA of the CDR3 is TGTGGCGCCAGTGATTTTAGGAGGGCCCCCGTCTCCTACAATGAGCAGTTCTTC. The rearrangement joins TRBV24-1 to TRBJ2-1; a possible D gene is TRBD2 (6 bases). The germline V gene encodes CDR1 KGHDR and CDR2 SFDVKD. The CDR3 is 18 amino acids.

About this clonotype: A much more abundant neighbour one base away suggests this may be a read error. The chain has TRBV2 and TRBJ2-1; TRBD1 matches 9 bases. The V and J ends lost 6 bases and 4 bases, in that order; junction bases with no gene match: 4. The length of the CDR3 is 14 residues. Germline V lookup: CDR1 SNHLY, CDR2 FYNNEI. The CDR3 DNA reads TGTGCCAGCAGGTCCGGGACAGGGTACAATGAGCAGTTCTTC. Translating gives CASRSGTGYNEQFF.

The chain uses TRBV29-1 and TRBJ2-1; 10 bases fit TRBD2. The CDR3 spans 14 residues. J was trimmed by 5 bases and V by 5 bases; bases with no gene match: 6. Germline lookup yields CDR1 SQVTM and CDR2 ANQGSEA. The DNA of the CDR3 is TGCAGCGTTAAGCTAGCGGGAGCGGACAATGAGCAGTTCTTC. This gives the protein CSVKLAGADNEQFF.

The rearrangement links TRBV12-3 or TRBV12-4 to TRBJ1-3, with D possibly TRBD1 on 6 matching bases. Trimming cost V 5 bases and J 3 bases, with 11 bases left between them. The CDR3 consists of 14 residues. The CDR3 protein is CASSITGSGNTIYF. CDR3 bases: TGTGCCAGCAGTATAACAGGGAGTGGAAACACCATATATTTT.

This clonotype was detected many times. This rearrangement joins TRBV20-1 to TRBJ2-7; D is undetermined. The CDR3 contains 15 residues. Germline CDR1 and CDR2: DFQATT and SNEGSKA (reference sequence). The V gene lost 1 base and the J gene lost 1 base, with 14 bases spanning the gap. Here the CDR3 reads CSARVDTRSSYEQYF. The CDR3 nucleotides are TGCAGTGCTAGAGTCGACACCCGTTCGTCCTACGAGCAGTACTTC.

In its sample, this clonotype was seen a few times. CDR3 loop: CASSFPSLFDEQYF. For the CDR3, the DNA is TGTGCCAGCAGTTTCCCCTCCTTATTTGACGAGCAGTACTTC. V and J are TRBV28 and TRBJ2-7; D is uncertain. Trimming removed 3 bases from V and 5 bases from J, with 14 bases in between. Per germline, CDR1 MDHEN and CDR2 SYDVKM. The CDR3 extends over 14 amino acids.

This clonotype showed up just a few times. The rearrangement joins TRBV5-6 to TRBJ1-5; D remains ambiguous. The V gene's germline CDR1 is SGHDT and CDR2 YYEEEE. CDR3 size: 15 residues. V lost 0 bases and J 3 bases, leaving 10 bases between the germline ends. CDR3 protein: CASSLGEGTNQPQHF. The CDR3 nucleotides read TGTGCCAGCAGCTTGGGAGAGGGAACCAATCAGCCCCAGCATTTT.

V gene TRBV7-8 combines with J gene TRBJ2-7; TRBD1 matches 11 bases. Trimming took 4 bases from V and 3 from J; bases not matched to a gene: 5. Germline V lookup: CDR1 SGHVS, CDR2 FQNEAQ. This CDR3 has 15 amino acids. CDR3 in amino acids: CASSWSGTGGYEQYF. CDR3 nucleotide sequence: TGTGCCAGCAGCTGGTCCGGGACAGGGGGCTACGAGCAGTACTTC.

The gene calls are TRBV10-3 and TRBJ2-7; 10 bases are a match to TRBD2. V was pared by 4 bases and J by 0 bases, with 6 bases of the junction left unmatched. The germline gives CDR1 ENHRY, CDR2 SYGVKD. The CDR3 spans 16 residues. The CDR3 DNA is TGTGCCATCAGTGGTAGACTAGCGGGCAGCTCCTACGAGCAGTACTTC. Translated, it gives CAISGRLAGSSYEQYF.

J is TRBJ2-7 and V is TRBV6-1, with a possible D match to TRBD2 (6 bases). CDR1 MNHNS and CDR2 SASEGT come from the germline V gene. The CDR3 totals 15 residues. The V and J ends lost 4 bases and 3 bases respectively, with 16 bases between them. CDR3 nucleotide sequence: TGTGCCAGCAGTGCGACTAGTCCAGTCGGCTACGAGCAGTACTTC. This codes for CASSATSPVGYEQYF.

This sequence joins TRBV7-3 and TRBJ2-5; D is possibly TRBD1 (6 bases). The germline CDR1 and CDR2 sequences are SGHTA and FQGTGA. V was clipped by 4 bases and J by 5 bases, with 11 bases between them. There are 13 residues in the CDR3. The CDR3 bases are TGTGCCAGCAGCTCCCAGGGGCCCGAGACCCAGTACTTC. Protein sequence: CASSSQGPETQYF.

The chain joins TRBV29-1 to TRBJ2-1; weak D call: TRBD1 (5 bases). The V end lost 3 bases, the J end lost 6 bases, and 12 bases lay between the germline ends. The germline V gene has CDR1 SQVTM and CDR2 ANQGSEA. This CDR3 comprises 13 residues. CDR3 protein: CSVDPRQGNEQFF. DNA for the CDR3: TGCAGCGTTGATCCCCGGCAGGGCAATGAGCAGTTCTTC.

The table lists this clonotype with a few counts. This chain links TRBV15 with TRBJ2-7; D is possibly TRBD2 (5 bases). Germline lookup yields CDR1 LNHNV and CDR2 YYDKDF (reference sequence). Deletions cut 8 bases from V and 10 bases from J, with 9 bases between. The CDR3 spans 9 residues. CDR3 sequence (DNA): TGTGCCACCGGGAGCTTCCAGTACTTC. It yields the protein CATGSFQYF.

This clonotype was seen repeatedly, ten times or more. This rearrangement joins TRBV29-1 to TRBJ2-5, with 7 nucleotides matching TRBD2. CDR3 size: 12 residues. With V trimmed by 6 bases and J by 1 base, 2 bases remained unmatched. Germline V gene lookup returns CDR1 SQVTM and CDR2 ANQGSEA. CDR3: CSVPGGQETQYF. The CDR3 nucleotides are TGCAGCGTCCCGGGGGGCCAAGAGACCCAGTACTTC.

This clonotype was found a few times. The chain combines TRBV7-8 with TRBJ2-1; TRBD2 matches 10 bases. The germline V gene encodes CDR1 SGHVS and CDR2 FQNEAQ. V lost 4 bases and J lost 5; bases outside the gene matches: 14. CDR3 length: 18 residues. Here the CDR3 reads CASSSPYPTSGNNNEQFF. CDR3 bases: TGTGCCAGCAGCTCTCCCTACCCAACTAGCGGGAACAACAATGAGCAGTTCTTC.

This clonotype turned up a few times. The chain links TRBV28 to TRBJ1-5; D may be TRBD1 (5 bases). V was clipped by 6 bases and J by 0 bases, with 15 bases between them. Looked up from germline, CDR1 is MDHEN and CDR2 is SYDVKM. CDR3 length equals 16 residues. CDR3 in amino acids: CASSDQGDYSNQPQHF. The CDR3 region has the DNA TGTGCCAGCAGCGACCAAGGGGATTATAGCAATCAGCCCCAGCATTTT.

V gene TRBV7-6 combines with J gene TRBJ2-1, with 15 bases fitting TRBD2. V lost 5 bases, J lost 10 bases, and 12 bases stayed unmatched. From germline, CDR1 is SGHVS and CDR2 FNYEAQ. The CDR3 extends over 17 amino acids. The chain's CDR3 is CASSLGLAGGLLGEQFF. The CDR3 DNA sequence: TGTGCCAGCAGCCTGGGACTAGCGGGAGGATTGCTAGGCGAGCAGTTCTTC.

The chain joins TRBV7-3 to TRBJ2-5, with a tentative D call TRBD1 (6 bases). The CDR3 is 16 amino acids. In germline, CDR1 is SGHTA, CDR2 FQGTGA. V was pared by 5 bases and J by 0 bases, with 16 bases between. The CDR3 DNA is TGTGCCAGCAGCCCAGGGGTTACGCGGGACCAAGAGACCCAGTACTTC. Its protein product is CASSPGVTRDQETQYF.